These T cell receptor beta chains were read from a single sample in a study of T cell responses to AZD1222 COVID-19 vaccine. Some clones are missing from TCRdb's copy, which holds only in-frame ones; the method was immunoSEQ multiplex PCR. Of roughly 77,000 clones listed, roughly 90% are singletons. Sequences were derived from peripheral blood, sampled 28 days after the second AZD1222 dose. These TCRs come from an adult who received the AZD1222 COVID-19 vaccine. Each CDR3 is given with its conserved first and last residue. The D gene is left open where the match is weak. The listing skips clone size in some rows; elsewhere it reads once, few, many or a size class.

length	D	size	V	J	CDR3	DNA
11	NA	NA	TRBV3-1/TRBV3-2	TRBJ2-7	CASRQGPEQYF	TGTGCCAGCAGACAGGGCCCCGAGCAGTACTTC
13	TRBD2	NA	TRBV25-1	TRBJ2-2	CASRIGGGGELFF	TGTGCCAGCAGAATTGGGGGGGGAGGGGAGCTGTTTTTT
13	NA	once	TRBV6-2/TRBV6-3	TRBJ2-3	CASSYFMSDTQYF	TGTGCCAGCAGTTACTTTATGTCAGATACGCAGTATTTT
12	NA	NA	TRBV19	TRBJ2-6	CASYEGANVLTF	TGTGCCAGCTATGAGGGGGCCAACGTCCTGACTTTC
13	TRBD2	NA	TRBV6-4	TRBJ2-1	CASSRDYPNEQFF	TGTGCCAGCAGCCGGGACTACCCTAATGAGCAGTTCTTC
13	NA	NA	TRBV3-1/TRBV3-2	TRBJ1-1	CASSQGYITEAFF	TGTGCCAGCAGCCAGGGGTATATCACTGAAGCTTTCTTT
16	NA	NA	TRBV6-6	TRBJ1-4	CASSPRGLASKEKLFF	TGTGCCAGCAGTCCACGGGGCCTTGCCAGTAAAGAAAAACTGTTTTTT
16	NA	NA	TRBV5-4	TRBJ1-4	CASSLGIRDGDEKLFF	TGTGCCAGCAGTTTAGGGATCCGGGACGGAGATGAAAAACTGTTTTTT
13	TRBD1	NA	TRBV30	TRBJ2-7	CAWSVDRVGEQYF	TGTGCCTGGAGTGTTGACAGGGTAGGCGAGCAGTACTTC
15	TRBD2	NA	TRBV7-8	TRBJ2-7	CASSFSLAGVYEQYF	TGTGCCAGCAGCTTTTCCCTAGCGGGAGTATACGAGCAGTACTTC
13	NA	NA	TRBV27	TRBJ1-1	CASSSVSGSEAFF	TGTGCCAGCAGTTCGGTTTCAGGGTCTGAAGCTTTCTTT
15	TRBD1	NA	TRBV18	TRBJ1-6	CASSPSGQGHSPLHF	TGTGCCAGCTCACCCTCGGGACAGGGACATTCACCCCTCCACTTT
14	NA	NA	TRBV5-4	TRBJ2-3	CASSLVQAADTQYF	TGTGCCAGCAGCTTGGTCCAAGCAGCAGATACGCAGTATTTT
12	NA	NA	TRBV2	TRBJ1-1	CASGGHYTEAFF	TGTGCCAGCGGTGGACATTACACTGAAGCTTTCTTT
13	NA	NA	TRBV30	TRBJ1-2	CAWRSSANYGYTF	TGTGCCTGGAGAAGCTCAGCTAACTATGGCTACACCTTC
14	NA	NA	TRBV5-1	TRBJ2-2	CASSLEPNTGELFF	TGCGCCAGCAGCTTGGAACCGAACACCGGGGAGCTGTTTTTT
15	NA	NA	TRBV4-1	TRBJ1-4	CASSPGPVGGEKLFF	TGCGCCAGCAGCCCAGGTCCCGTCGGGGGTGAAAAACTGTTTTTT
18	TRBD1	NA	TRBV15	TRBJ2-7	CATSRDLTGTGTSYEQYF	TGTGCCACCAGCAGAGACTTAACCGGGACAGGGACATCCTACGAGCAGTACTTC
17	TRBD1	NA	TRBV9	TRBJ1-6	CASSPSGNRGRNSPLHF	TGTGCCAGCAGCCCCAGTGGGAACAGGGGACGGAATTCACCCCTCCACTTT
14	NA	NA	TRBV3-1/TRBV3-2	TRBJ2-7	CASSRTSISYEQYF	TGTGCCAGCAGCCGTACTAGCATCTCCTACGAGCAGTACTTC
16	NA	once	TRBV4-1	TRBJ2-7	CASSSLVKTSSYEQYF	TGCGCCAGCAGCTCGTTGGTAAAGACTAGCTCCTACGAGCAGTACTTC
13	NA	once	TRBV10-3	TRBJ2-2	CAITSGNTGELFF	TGTGCCATCACCTCCGGGAACACCGGGGAGCTGTTTTTT
15	TRBD1	NA	TRBV15	TRBJ1-1	CATSRVQGATTEAFF	TGTGCCACCAGCAGAGTTCAGGGGGCGACCACTGAAGCTTTCTTT
14	TRBD1	NA	TRBV10-3	TRBJ2-7	CAISPGRGLNEQYF	TGTGCCATCAGCCCCGGCAGGGGGCTCAACGAGCAGTACTTC
14	NA	NA	TRBV6-2/TRBV6-3	TRBJ1-1	CASSSGPANTEAFF	TGTGCCAGCAGTTCAGGGCCCGCGAACACTGAAGCTTTCTTT
15	TRBD1	NA	TRBV19	TRBJ2-7	CARTTGVKSSYEQYF	TGTGCCAGGACGACAGGGGTGAAAAGCTCCTACGAGCAGTACTTC